These 17 T cell receptor beta chains were all obtained from the same sample, sequenced in a study of cytomegalovirus exposure and HLA in healthy donors (dated by TCRdb to the late 2010s). The library came from the immunoSEQ multiplex PCR assay. For the multiplex PCR, a mixture combining 60 forward primers for TCR Vbeta segments and 13 reverse primers for TCR Jbeta segments was used. TCRdb limited this immuneACCESS table to in-frame rearrangements with V and J called. A share of clones is missing; checked studies link under half to unresolved V genes, and the rest is unexplained. This sample is represented by around 150,000 clones; roughly 80% of them were singletons. The ten largest clones capture more than 3% of the sample. The sequenced material came from PBMCs. The receptors stem from a male donor in good health and CMV-seronegative.

The J gene is TRBJ1-6, the V gene TRBV7-9; 7 positions match TRBD1. Germline trimming cut 1 base from V and 0 bases from J; bases unmatched to any gene: 6. The CDR3 sequence is 18 residues long. The germline gives CDR1 SEHNR, CDR2 FQNEAQ (reference sequence). The CDR3 region has the DNA TGTGCCAGCAGCTTAGGCCCAGGGGGAGCCTCCTATAATTCACCCCTCCACTTT. Translating gives CASSLGPGGASYNSPLHF.

This sequence joins TRBV9 and TRBJ2-7; 12 bases agree with TRBD2. Germline CDR1 is SGDLS and CDR2 is YYNGEE. The CDR3 is 15 amino acids. The J segment lost 7 bases and the V segment lost 2 bases, leaving 7 bases of the junction unmatched. CDR3 amino acids: CASSVQGLAGDEQYF. The CDR3 DNA follows: TGTGCCAGCAGCGTCCAGGGACTAGCGGGTGATGAGCAGTACTTC.

The chain combines TRBV7-2 with TRBJ1-1, with 8 bases that match TRBD1. CDR1 is SGHTA, CDR2 FQGNSA, per germline. The CDR3 contains 14 residues. With V trimmed by 6 bases and J by 6 bases, 9 bases remained unmatched. The CDR3 sequence: CASRRQGSYPEAFF. CDR3 nucleotide sequence: TGTGCCAGCAGGCGACAGGGGTCTTACCCTGAAGCTTTCTTT.

The CDR3 DNA reads TGTGCCATCAGTGGTCAGGGACAGGGGGCCTACAATGAGCAGTTCTTC. Translated, it gives CAISGQGQGAYNEQFF. V usage is TRBV10-3 and J usage is TRBJ2-1; 11 bases match TRBD1. The germline V gene has CDR1 ENHRY and CDR2 SYGVKD. The V and J ends lost 4 bases and 2 bases, in that order; junction bases with no gene match: 4. CDR3 length: 16 amino acids.

This chain uses TRBV18 with TRBJ1-1; tentative D call: TRBD1 (6 bases). Germline CDR1 KGHSH, CDR2 LQKENI. Deletions cut 4 bases from V and 1 base from J, with 7 bases between. This CDR3 is built from 13 residues. The CDR3 loop reads CASSLQGNTEAFF. The CDR3 nucleotides are TGTGCCAGCTCACTACAGGGGAACACTGAAGCTTTCTTT. Combining the CDR3 with reference TRBV18 and TRBJ1-1 gives the whole variable domain NAGVMQNPRHLVRRRGQEARLRCSPMKGHSHVYWYRQLPEEGLKFMVYLQKENIIDESGMPKERFSAEFPKEGPSILRIQQVVRGDSAAYFCASSLQGNTEAFFGQGTRLTVV.

This chain joins TRBV6-6 and TRBJ2-2, with 9 nucleotides matching TRBD2. J lost 8 bases, V lost 6 bases, and 10 bases had no gene match. The CDR3 is 15 amino acids. Germline-derived CDR1 and CDR2 are MNHNY and SVGAGI (reference sequence). The CDR3 region has the DNA TGTGCCAGCAGCCGTGTCGTCAGCGGGAGGGGGGAGCTGTTTTTT. Translation gives CASSRVVSGRGELFF.

This clone appeared once. The rearrangement links TRBV5-1 to TRBJ2-3; the D gene is possibly TRBD1 (6 bases). The germline gives CDR1 SGHRS, CDR2 YFSETQ. The CDR3 is 14 amino acids. The ends were cut back, 5 bases at V and 3 bases at J, with 13 bases in the middle. CDR3 nucleotide sequence: TGCGCCAGCAGATCAGGGGTGAGGACAGATACGCAGTATTTT. Its protein product is CASRSGVRTDTQYF.

This clone was detected once. The chain combines TRBV6-6 with TRBJ2-3; 9 bases are shared with TRBD2. The germline V gene has CDR1 MNHNY and CDR2 SVGAGI (reference sequence). This CDR3 region has 16 residues. Trimming removed 0 bases from V and 2 bases from J; junction bases left unmatched: 3. The DNA for the CDR3 is TGTGCCAGCAGTTACTCGATAGCGGGAGTCACAGATACGCAGTATTTT. Translated: CASSYSIAGVTDTQYF.

This chain uses TRBV6-6 with TRBJ1-2, with 7 bases aligning to TRBD1. Germline CDR1 MNHNY, CDR2 SVGAGI (reference sequence). Trimming at V came to 7 bases and at J to 8 bases, leaving 16 bases not matched to a gene. This CDR3 contains 15 residues. CDR3 protein: CASTNRARQGKGYTF. CDR3 nucleotide sequence: TGTGCCAGCACCAACCGGGCAAGACAGGGTAAAGGCTACACCTTC.

V and J are TRBV11-2 and TRBJ2-5; TRBD2 aligns across 8 bases. The last part of the DNA fits TRBJ2-7 better; the J call may be wrong. The length of the CDR3 is 14 residues. Germline values: CDR1 SGHAT, CDR2 FQNNGV. In DNA, the CDR3 is TGTGCCAGCAAGGTAGCGGGGATCTCCTACGAGCAGTACTTC. Amino acid sequence: CASKVAGISYEQYF.

The gene calls are TRBV5-1 and TRBJ1-4, with 8 bases identical to TRBD1. J lost 7 bases, V lost 6 bases, and 8 bases had no gene match. The germline CDR1 and CDR2 sequences are SGHRS and YFSETQ. This CDR3 has 14 residues. The CDR3 DNA is TGCGCCAGCAATACCAGGGGGCAAGGTGAAAAACTGTTTTTT. It yields the protein CASNTRGQGEKLFF.

The chain uses TRBV7-9 and TRBJ2-3, with D tentatively TRBD2 (5 bases). CDR1 is SEHNR, CDR2 FQNEAQ, per germline (reference sequence). The CDR3 sequence is 14 residues long. V was cut by 1 base and J by 6 bases, with 11 bases left in between. The CDR3 sequence: CASSLGTGGDTQYF. The CDR3 DNA sequence: TGTGCCAGCAGCTTAGGGACCGGAGGCGATACGCAGTATTTT. The variable domain in full, with the rest retrieved from reference TRBV7-9 and TRBJ2-3, is DTGVSQNPRHKITKRGQNVTFRCDPISEHNRLYWYRQTLGQGPEFLTYFQNEAQLEKSRLLSDRFSAERPKGSFSTLEIQRTEQGDSAMYLCASSLGTGGDTQYFGPGTRLTVL.

The chain employs TRBV29-1 and TRBJ2-3, with D possibly matching TRBD2 (6 bases). V lost 3 bases and J 5 bases, leaving 12 bases between the germline ends. The germline CDR1 and CDR2 sequences are SQVTM and ANQGSEA. The CDR3 loop spans 13 amino acids. The CDR3 DNA reads as TGCAGCGTTGATTTGACTAGTGAAGATACGCAGTATTTT. This encodes CSVDLTSEDTQYF.

CDR3 bases: TGTGCCAGCAGTGAAATACGAGCGACAGGGGTAGGGGATACGCAGTATTTT. Its translation: CASSEIRATGVGDTQYF. This sequence joins TRBV6-1 and TRBJ2-3, with TRBD1 matching 8 bases. Trimming cost V 2 bases and J 6 bases; bases outside gene matches: 13. This CDR3 contains 17 residues. CDR1 is MNHNS, CDR2 SASEGT, per germline.

V and J are TRBV19 and TRBJ2-3; 7 bases fit TRBD1. In germline, CDR1 is LNHDA, CDR2 SQIVND (reference sequence). This CDR3 has 15 residues. The V segment lost 4 bases and the J segment 4 bases; nucleotides outside the gene matches: 8. In nucleotides, the CDR3 is TGTGCCAGTAGTACCGACAGGGTTTCACCAGATACGCAGTATTTT. Amino acid sequence: CASSTDRVSPDTQYF.

This rearrangement joins TRBV15 to TRBJ2-1; TRBD2 aligns across 7 bases. After removal of 6 bases from V and 1 base from J, the junction contained 6 bases not matched to a gene. CDR3 length: 15 residues. From germline, CDR1 is LNHNV and CDR2 YYDKDF (reference sequence). This chain's CDR3 is CATRAGKRSYNEQFF. The DNA for the CDR3 is TGTGCCACCAGAGCGGGGAAGAGGTCCTACAATGAGCAGTTCTTC.

The chain combines TRBV4-1 with TRBJ2-5; D might be TRBD1 (5 bases). Germline assignment: CDR1 MGHRA and CDR2 YSYEKL. This CDR3 region has 14 residues. V lost 0 bases, J lost 2 bases, and 7 bases lay in between. CDR3 amino acids: CASSQETAQETQYF. In nucleotides, the CDR3 is TGCGCCAGCAGCCAAGAGACAGCACAAGAGACCCAGTACTTC.